The entry that follows covers one T cell receptor beta chain sequence. Its antigen is not identified. Clones were read by immunoSEQ multiplex PCR, and TCRdb kept only the in-frame ones, dropping some. In the table there are some 49,000 clones, roughly 85% of which are singletons. This sample stems from a study of radiotherapy plus CTLA-4 blockade in lung cancer. Across the study: Overall, approximately 17% of patients showed an objective response, while about 29% attained disease control.

Regarding the study as a whole: Interferon-beta, together with early blood T cell clone dynamics, reportedly best predicted response.

Focal radiation and CTLA-4 blockade (ipilimumab) were tested in chemo-refractory metastatic non-small-cell lung cancer patients. This receptor was obtained from a human donor with non-small cell lung cancer whose response to radiotherapy plus ipilimumab could not be evaluated. Sequenced material: peripheral blood, taken from a patient treated with radiotherapy plus ipilimumab.

The CDR3 DNA reads TGTGCCAGCAGTTTACTAGAAGGAGCCAAAAACATTCAGTACTTC. It codes for CASSLLEGAKNIQYF. The rearrangement links TRBV28 to TRBJ2-4; D remains ambiguous. This CDR3 region has 15 residues. V was pared by 2 bases and J by 0 bases, with 8 bases between. CDR1 is MDHEN and CDR2 is SYDVKM in the germline V gene.